In its sample, the clone carrying this T cell receptor beta chain was seen many times. Its antigen is still unknown. The record originates from a study of CD8 T cells in ankylosing spondylitis. Broader study findings: Reported data indicate significant enrichment of disease-linked clones within matched ankylosing spondylitis synovial fluid. Blood of patients with ankylosing spondylitis appeared to be characterized by a TCR beta motif of about eight highly homologous variants.

TCRdb recomputed calls from the 5' RACE reads with MiXCR, one row per CDR3 protein. This sample has fewer than 550,000 distinct CDR3 sequences, with approximately 5% found just once. V was clipped by 5 bases and J by 0 bases, with 11 bases between them. Per the germline V gene, CDR1 is SGHTA and CDR2 is FQGNSA. The CDR3 length is 15 residues. This TCR derives from a male donor with ankylosing spondylitis. The material sequenced was blood, either unsorted or a sorted T cell fraction (not recorded which). The genes are TRBV7-2 and TRBJ2-1; D uncertain. CDR3 in amino acids: CASSVSSSSYNEQFF. The CDR3 DNA follows: TGTGCCAGCAGCGTTAGCAGTTCCTCCTACAATGAGCAGTTCTTC.